This T cell receptor (beta chain) is from a study of T cell changes during pregnancy in multiple sclerosis. The V gene's germline CDR1 is SNHLY and CDR2 FYNNEI. CDR3 size: 14 residues. V trimming: 7 bases; J trimming: 7 bases; junction bases outside the gene matches: 7. This table comes from immunoSEQ multiplex PCR, and its TCRdb copy is limited to in-frame clones, with some not included. The repertoire consists of under 90,000 clones, with roughly 92% occurring once and the leading ten covering roughly 3.6%. The chain recombines TRBV2 with TRBJ2-7; TRBD2 matches 13 bases. Here the sequenced sample was peripheral blood, taken after pregnancy. The sequence came from a female donor in good health, enrolled as a control in a pregnancy study. CDR3 in DNA: TGTGCCAGCAAACGGACTAGCGGGAGCGGAGAGCAGTACTTC. Protein: CASKRTSGSGEQYF.